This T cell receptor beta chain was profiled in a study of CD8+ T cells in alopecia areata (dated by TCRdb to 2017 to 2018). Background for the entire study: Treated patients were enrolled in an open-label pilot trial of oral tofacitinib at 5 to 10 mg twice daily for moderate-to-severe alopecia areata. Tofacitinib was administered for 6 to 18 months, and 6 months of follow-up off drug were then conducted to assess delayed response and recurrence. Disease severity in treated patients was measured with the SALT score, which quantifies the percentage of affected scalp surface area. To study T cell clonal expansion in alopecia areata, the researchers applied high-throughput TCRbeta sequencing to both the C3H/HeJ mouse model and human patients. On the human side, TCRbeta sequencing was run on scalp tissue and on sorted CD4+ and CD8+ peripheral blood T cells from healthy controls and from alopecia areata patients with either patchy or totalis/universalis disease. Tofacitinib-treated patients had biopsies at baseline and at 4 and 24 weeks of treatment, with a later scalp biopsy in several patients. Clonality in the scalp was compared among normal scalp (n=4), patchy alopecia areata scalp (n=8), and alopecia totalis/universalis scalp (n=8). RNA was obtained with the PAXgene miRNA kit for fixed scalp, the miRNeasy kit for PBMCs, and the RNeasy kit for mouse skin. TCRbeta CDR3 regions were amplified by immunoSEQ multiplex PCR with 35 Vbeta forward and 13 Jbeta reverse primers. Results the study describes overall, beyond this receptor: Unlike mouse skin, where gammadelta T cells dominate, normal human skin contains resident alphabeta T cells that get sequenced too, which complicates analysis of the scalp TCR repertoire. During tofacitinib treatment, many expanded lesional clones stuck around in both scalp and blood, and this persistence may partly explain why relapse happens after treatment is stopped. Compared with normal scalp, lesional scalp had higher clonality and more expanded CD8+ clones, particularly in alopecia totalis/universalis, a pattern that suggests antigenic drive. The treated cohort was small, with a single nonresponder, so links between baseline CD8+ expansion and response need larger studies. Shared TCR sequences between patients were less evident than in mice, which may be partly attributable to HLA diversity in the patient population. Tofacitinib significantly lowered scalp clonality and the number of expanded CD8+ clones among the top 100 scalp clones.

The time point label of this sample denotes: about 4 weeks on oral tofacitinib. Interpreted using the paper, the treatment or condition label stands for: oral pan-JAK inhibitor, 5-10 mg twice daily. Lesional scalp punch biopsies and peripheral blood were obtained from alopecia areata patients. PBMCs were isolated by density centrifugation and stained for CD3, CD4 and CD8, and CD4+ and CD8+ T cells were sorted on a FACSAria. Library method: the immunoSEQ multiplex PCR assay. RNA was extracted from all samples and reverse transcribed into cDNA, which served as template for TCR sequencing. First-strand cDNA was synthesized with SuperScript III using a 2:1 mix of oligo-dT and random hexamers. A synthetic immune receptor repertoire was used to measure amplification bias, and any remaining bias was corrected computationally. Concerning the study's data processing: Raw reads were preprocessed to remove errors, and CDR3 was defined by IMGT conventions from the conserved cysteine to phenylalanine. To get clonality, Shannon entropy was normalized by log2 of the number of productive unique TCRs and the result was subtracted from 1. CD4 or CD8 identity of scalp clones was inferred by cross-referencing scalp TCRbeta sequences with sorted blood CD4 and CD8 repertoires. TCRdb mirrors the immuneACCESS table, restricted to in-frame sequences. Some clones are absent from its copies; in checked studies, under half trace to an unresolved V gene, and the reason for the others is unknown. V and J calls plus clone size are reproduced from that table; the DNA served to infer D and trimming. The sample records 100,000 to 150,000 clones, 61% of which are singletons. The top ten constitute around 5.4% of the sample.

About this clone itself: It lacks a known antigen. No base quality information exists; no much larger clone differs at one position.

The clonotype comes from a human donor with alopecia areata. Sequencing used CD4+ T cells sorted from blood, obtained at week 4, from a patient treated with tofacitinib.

The bases are TGTGCCAGCAGCGTAGAGGCGGGAGGTGGGCCCTACGAGCAGTACTTC. This yields the protein CASSVEAGGGPYEQYF. The rearrangement combines TRBV9 with TRBJ2-7, and 8 junction bases match TRBD2. After removal of 0 bases from V and 2 bases from J, the junction retains 7 bases not matched to a gene. CDR1 is given as SGDLS and CDR2 as YYNGEE, both from the germline V gene. Inclusive of the bounding cysteine and phenylalanine, the CDR3 is 16 residues long. Only the CDR3 portion is preserved as DNA: 48 bases, with reading frame beginning at the first base.